Shown below are 9 T cell receptor beta chains from a single sample sequenced in a study. TCRdb analysed the 5' RACE reads with MiXCR anew, one entry per CDR3 protein. The sample includes some 32,000 distinct CDR3 sequences, 27% of them seen just once. Treg sorting used a CD4+CD25+CD127-/low gate. Sequencing was performed on tumor-infiltrating Tregs sorted from the breast tumor. These receptors originate from a female donor with breast cancer.

The table lists this clonotype with a few counts. Just one base apart from a much larger clone, this may be a read error. The chain joins TRBV9 to TRBJ2-1; possibly TRBD2 for D (6 bases). Germline-derived CDR1 and CDR2 are SGDLS and YYNGEE. This CDR3 is built from 15 residues. Trimming removed 4 bases at V and 2 bases at J, with 13 bases between. DNA for the CDR3: TGTGCCAGCAGCCCTCGGGCTAGCGCCTACAATGAGCAGTTCTTC. Its protein product is CASSPRASAYNEQFF.

This clonotype was picked up a small number of times. Given a much more abundant clone one base away, this may be a read error. The chain links TRBV30 to TRBJ2-7, with D maybe TRBD2 (5 bases). In germline, CDR1 is GTSNPN, CDR2 SVGIG (reference sequence). The CDR3 is 14 amino acids. The germline V and J ends were trimmed by 5 bases and 0 bases, with 14 bases remaining between them. In DNA, the CDR3 is TGTGCCTGGGGTAAAGGACTCCTCTCCTACGAGCAGTACTTC. Translating gives CAWGKGLLSYEQYF.

A remark on this clonotype: A much larger clone is a single base away; this may be a read error. The genes are TRBV20-1 and TRBJ1-1; D remains ambiguous. V lost 6 bases and J 1 base, leaving 9 bases between the germline ends. This CDR3 is built from 12 residues. Per germline, CDR1 DFQATT and CDR2 SNEGSKA (reference sequence). As DNA, the CDR3 is TGCAGTGCCGAATTGAGGAACACTGAAGCTTTCTTT. Translating gives CSAELRNTEAFF.

With respect to this clonotype: Just one base apart from a much larger clone, this may be a read error. CDR3 amino acids: CASSQTSGYGHTF. CDR3 coding DNA: TGTGCCAGCAGCCAGACAAGCGGCTATGGCCACACCTTC. The chain is built from TRBV6-5 and TRBJ1-2; no reliable D call. The CDR3 runs to 13 residues. CDR1 is MNHEY, CDR2 SVGAGI, per germline.

This clonotype has ten or more counts. The chain links TRBV5-4 to TRBJ1-1; maybe TRBD1 (6 bases). V dropped 3 bases and J dropped 6 bases, with 24 bases sitting between them. The CDR3 runs to 17 residues. CDR1 and CDR2 (germline): SGHNT, YYREEE (reference sequence). The CDR3 is CASSSGAGLGLKPEAFF. The CDR3, as DNA: TGTGCCAGCAGCTCGGGGGCAGGGTTGGGGTTGAAGCCTGAAGCTTTCTTT.

By proportion, this clonotype is medium-sized. This chain joins TRBV5-1 and TRBJ2-3; no definite D call. Trimming took 0 bases from V and 2 from J, leaving 10 bases between them. The CDR3 totals 15 residues. Germline CDR1 reads SGHRS; CDR2 reads YFSETQ. The chain's CDR3 is CASSLVTETTDTQYF. For the CDR3, the DNA is TGCGCCAGCAGCTTGGTAACAGAGACCACAGATACGCAGTATTTT. The entire variable domain, with the rest obtained from reference TRBV5-1 and TRBJ2-3, is as follows: KAGVTQTPRYLIKTRGQQVTLSCSPISGHRSVSWYQQTPGQGLQFLFEYFSETQRNKGNFPGRFSGRQFSNSRSEMNVSTLELGDSALYLCASSLVTETTDTQYFGPGTRLTVL.

The chain is built from TRBV5-6 and TRBJ2-1, with 15 nucleotides matching TRBD2. Germline V gene data show CDR1 as SGHDT and CDR2 as YYEEEE. This CDR3 is built from 18 residues. V dropped 2 bases and J dropped 3; count of bases not matched to a gene: 6. CDR3 DNA: TGTGCCAGCAGCTTTTGGACTAGCGGGAGGGGGGTCTACAATGAGCAGTTCTTC. Protein: CASSFWTSGRGVYNEQFF.

The V call is TRBV12-3 or TRBV12-4, the J call TRBJ2-1, with a tentative D call TRBD1 (5 bases). The CDR3 runs 12 residues. The V end lost 4 bases, the J end lost 10 bases, and 11 bases lay between the germline ends. CDR3 bases: TGTGCCAGCAGTTCCCAGGGATGGGAGCAGTTCTTC. This translates into CASSSQGWEQFF.

This clonotype came up a few times. The V gene is TRBV2, the J gene TRBJ1-5; TRBD1 matches 8 bases. Germline loops: CDR1 SNHLY, CDR2 FYNNEI. CDR3 size: 13 residues. V shed 7 bases and J 2 bases; nucleotides not matched to a gene: 1. CDR3 in amino acids: CASKGQGNQPQHF. The CDR3 DNA sequence: TGTGCCAGCAAGGGACAGGGCAATCAGCCCCAGCATTTT.